This T cell receptor beta chain was recovered during a study of shared T cell receptors in the human thymus. The protocol was immunoSEQ multiplex PCR, while the TCRdb copy is restricted to in-frame clones and leaves out a portion. The data contain about 660,000 clones, around nine tenths of them singletons. The CDR3 has 14 residues. V was pared by 6 bases and J by 5 bases, with 16 bases between. Germline V gene data show CDR1 as SNHLY and CDR2 as FYNNEI. In addition, the sample was reused for a study of human thymus T cells. That report notes: What appeared biased in thymic and blood repertoires was the usage of V and J genes. As related research reported, thymic repertoires overlapped highly among unrelated individuals.

The sequencing sample was made of thymocytes. This chain connects TRBV2 to TRBJ1-1; D possibly corresponds to TRBD1 (6 bases). The TCR sequence derives from a boy under two years old with a congenital heart defect. The CDR3 loop reads CASRGRGAATEAFF. CDR3 bases: TGTGCCAGCAGGGGGCGGGGGGCAGCGACTGAAGCTTTCTTT. The complete variable domain, with remaining parts taken from reference TRBV2 and TRBJ1-1, reads EPEVTQTPSHQVTQMGQEVILRCVPISNHLYFYWYRQILGQKVEFLVSFYNNEISEKSEIFDDQFSVERPDGSNFTLKIRSTKLEDSAMYFCASRGRGAATEAFFGQGTRLTVV.